A selection of T cell receptor beta chains follows, all from one sample in a study of Graves' ophthalmopathy and Graves' hyperthyroidism. TCRdb analysed the multiplex PCR reads with MiXCR anew, one entry per CDR3 protein. The sample has roughly 380,000 distinct CDR3 sequences; 15% are singletons. The sequenced sample consisted of peripheral blood. All receptors derive from a woman younger than 30 with stable Graves' hyperthyroidism. The CDR3 runs from the conserved cysteine through the conserved F or W. The D gene is left open where the match is weak.

j_call,d_call,v_call,cdr3_aa
TRBJ2-7,.,TRBV12-3/TRBV12-4,CASSPAERGEQYF
TRBJ1-2,.,TRBV3-1,CASSQRDLEYGYTF
TRBJ1-2,TRBD1,TRBV5-1,CAGSLTGGAHGYTF
TRBJ2-5,.,TRBV6-5,CASSYLGNQETQYF
TRBJ2-5,.,TRBV28,CASSLIHLQETQYF
TRBJ2-7,TRBD1,TRBV20-1,CSATGGQGGYEQYF
TRBJ2-7,TRBD1,TRBV2,CASRGQGTQYF
TRBJ1-3,.,TRBV20-1,CSARQGAAGNTIYF
TRBJ1-2,.,TRBV29-1,CSVEKNNGYTF
TRBJ2-7,.,TRBV28,CASSSPRTTRTYF
TRBJ1-1,TRBD1,TRBV12-3/TRBV12-4,CASSDRVGTEAFF
TRBJ2-7,.,TRBV7-2,CASSIGTYEQYF
TRBJ1-2,.,TRBV7-2,CASSLHTGWDGYTF
TRBJ1-3,.,TRBV20-1,CSARSPYSGNTIYF
TRBJ1-2,.,TRBV20-1,CSAPPGRGRYGYTF
TRBJ2-5,TRBD1,TRBV5-6,CASSGGQGPFQETQYF
TRBJ1-1,TRBD1,TRBV12-3/TRBV12-4,CANRGGAGKTNTEAFF
TRBJ2-7,.,TRBV10-3,CAISGGDGPTYEQYF
TRBJ2-7,TRBD2,TRBV7-2,CASTSGGAYEQYF
TRBJ2-7,TRBD2,TRBV4-2,CASSQEKRGTSGGEQYF
TRBJ1-2,TRBD1,TRBV5-1,CASSEGQGVFSTF
TRBJ2-3,.,TRBV15,CATSPLGRGKTDTQYF
TRBJ2-7,.,TRBV7-9,CASSLPGYEQYF
TRBJ2-5,.,TRBV7-9,CASRQSGPSQETQYF
TRBJ1-1,.,TRBV11-2,CASSLDRFGILNTEAFF
TRBJ1-2,.,TRBV6-1,CASSGRGADYGYTF
TRBJ1-2,.,TRBV2,CASRQEGGYTF
TRBJ2-5,TRBD2,TRBV20-1,CSAPRTSGGPRETQYF
TRBJ1-1,.,TRBV6-2/TRBV6-3,CASKFRQAVNTEAFF
TRBJ2-7,.,TRBV6-5,CASSYRDREDEQYF
TRBJ2-7,.,TRBV7-9,CASSLDVGPRGEQYF
TRBJ1-2,.,TRBV19,CASSREAGYYGYTF
TRBJ2-5,.,TRBV28,CASMEGAETQYF
TRBJ2-2,.,TRBV5-1,CASSFGSPNTGELFF
TRBJ1-1,TRBD1,TRBV6-5,CASSYGTGGSEAFF
TRBJ2-5,.,TRBV24-1,CATSDLPRGGGPETQYF
TRBJ1-1,.,TRBV6-5,CASKGGRAYTEAFF
TRBJ2-2,.,TRBV12-3/TRBV12-4,CASSPFMNTGELFF
TRBJ1-6,.,TRBV6-1,CASSEGDGPSPLHF
TRBJ1-3,.,TRBV11-1,CASSLNSILEAGNTIYF
TRBJ1-1,TRBD1,TRBV19,CASSVSRGQGEAFF